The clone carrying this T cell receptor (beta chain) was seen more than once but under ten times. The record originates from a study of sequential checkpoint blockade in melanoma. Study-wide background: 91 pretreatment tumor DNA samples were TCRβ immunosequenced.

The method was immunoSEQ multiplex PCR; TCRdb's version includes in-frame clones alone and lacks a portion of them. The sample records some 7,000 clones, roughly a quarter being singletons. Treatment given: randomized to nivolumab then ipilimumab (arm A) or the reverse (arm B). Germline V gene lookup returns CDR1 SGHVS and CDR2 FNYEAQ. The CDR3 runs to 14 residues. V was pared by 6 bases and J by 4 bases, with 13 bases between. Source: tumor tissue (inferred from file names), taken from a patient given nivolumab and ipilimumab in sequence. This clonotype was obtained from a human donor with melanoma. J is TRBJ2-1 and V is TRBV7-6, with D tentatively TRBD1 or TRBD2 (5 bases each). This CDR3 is CASRFPGRYNEQFF. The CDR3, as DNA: TGTGCCAGCAGGTTCCCGGGACGGTACAATGAGCAGTTCTTC.